This TCR beta chain was sequenced for a study of blood T cell repertoires in COVID-19. This CDR3 has 15 amino acids. V was clipped by 7 bases and J by 10 bases; unmatched bases: 10. The germline V gene has CDR1 MNHEY and CDR2 SVGAGI. The assay was immunoSEQ multiplex PCR, and TCRdb's table has in-frame clones only and misses some. The repertoire holds 50,000 to 65,000 clones, with 76% as singletons. This chain uses TRBV6-5 with TRBJ2-1, with 13 bases aligning to TRBD2. This sequence was found in a woman between 45 and 60 years old with active or convalescent COVID-19. The sample comprised peripheral blood. The CDR3 is CASTSGLAGPREQFF. The CDR3 DNA follows: TGTGCCAGCACCTCGGGACTAGCGGGGCCCAGGGAGCAGTTCTTC.